This TCR beta chain comes out of a study of cytomegalovirus exposure and HLA in healthy donors. The V and J ends lost 3 bases and 0 bases respectively, with 6 bases between them. The CDR3 extends over 15 amino acids. Per the germline V gene, CDR1 is LNHDA and CDR2 is SQIVND (reference sequence). Whole-study findings and limits: It was around 160 TCR beta chains that were listed as cytomegalovirus-associated. A previous analysis found most TCR beta V segments productive roughly 90% or roughly 30% of the time. Reported performance of the classifier showed diagnosis of cytomegalovirus status with high specificity and sensitivity.

PCR employed 60 Vbeta and 13 Jbeta primers. Sequencing used immunoSEQ multiplex PCR; TCRdb keeps in-frame clones, though not all of them. Of approximately 220,000 clones listed, more than 65% are singletons. With regard to this clone: The antigen is not known.

Each donor was nominally healthy when sampled (though unrecorded immune exposures were likely). The receptor was isolated from a man younger than 35 in good health and CMV-seronegative. V gene TRBV19 combines with J gene TRBJ2-6; a weak D match, TRBD2 (6 bases). Source material: PBMCs. The CDR3 coding sequence is TGTGCCAGTAGTATTAGCGGCTCTGGGGCCAACGTCCTGACTTTC. It is translated as CASSISGSGANVLTF. The variable domain in full, with the rest retrieved from reference TRBV19 and TRBJ2-6, is DGGITQSPKYLFRKEGQNVTLSCEQNLNHDAMYWYRQDPGQGLRLIYYSQIVNDFQKGDIAEGYSVSREKKESFPLTVTSAQKNPTAFYLCASSISGSGANVLTFGAGSRLTVL.